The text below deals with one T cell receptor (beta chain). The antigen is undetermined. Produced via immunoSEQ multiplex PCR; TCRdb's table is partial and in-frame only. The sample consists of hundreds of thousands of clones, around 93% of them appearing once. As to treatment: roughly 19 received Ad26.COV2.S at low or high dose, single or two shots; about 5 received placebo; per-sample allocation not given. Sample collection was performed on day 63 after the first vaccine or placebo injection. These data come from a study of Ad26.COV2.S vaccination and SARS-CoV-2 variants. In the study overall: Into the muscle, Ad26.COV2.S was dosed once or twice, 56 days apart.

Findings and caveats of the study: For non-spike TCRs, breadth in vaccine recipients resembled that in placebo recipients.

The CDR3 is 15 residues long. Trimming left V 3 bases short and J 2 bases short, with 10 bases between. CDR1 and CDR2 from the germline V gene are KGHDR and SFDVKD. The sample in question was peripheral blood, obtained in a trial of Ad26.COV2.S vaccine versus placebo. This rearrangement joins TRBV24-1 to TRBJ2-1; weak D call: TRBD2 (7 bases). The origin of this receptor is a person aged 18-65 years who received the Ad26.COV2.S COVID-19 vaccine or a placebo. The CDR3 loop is CATSDVGGPYNEQFF. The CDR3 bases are TGTGCCACCAGTGATGTGGGGGGGCCCTACAATGAGCAGTTCTTC.